A single T cell receptor beta chain is shown here with its context. This specimen belongs to a study of blood T cells in healthy people across ages. Across the whole study: Capture by template switching was about one barcoded beta molecule per two T cells.

Trimming cost V 4 bases and J 0 bases; bases outside gene matches: 8. Germline CDR1 reads DFQATT; CDR2 reads SNEGSKA (reference sequence). The CDR3 has 15 amino acids. PCR was performed a second time for about 6 to 12 cycles using a sample-barcoded 5' primer and a J-beta primer mix. TCRdb reprocessed the 5' RACE reads via MiXCR and lists one record per CDR3 protein. This table has approximately 770,000 distinct CDR3 sequences, 55% to 70% appearing once. Investigators took 8.5 to 10 milliliters of peripheral blood from every donor. The TCR originated in a man aged 30 to 45 in good health. The sequenced sample was blood. V usage is TRBV20-1 and J usage is TRBJ2-7; 8 positions agree with TRBD2. CDR3 bases: TGCAGTGCTAAAAGTGGAGCGGGGGACTCCTACGAGCAGTACTTC. It specifies CSAKSGAGDSYEQYF.